This entry features one T cell receptor (beta chain) sequence. This clone came up once. The antigen it binds to is not known. Base qualities were left out, and no much larger clone turns up one base away. Inclusive of the bounding cysteine and phenylalanine, the CDR3 is 14 residues long. Just the 42-base CDR3 DNA is kept, in frame starting at base 1. CDR1 and CDR2 are drawn from the germline V gene: SQVTM, ANQGSEA. Relative to germline, V is missing 2 bases and J is missing 4 bases, with 4 bases of the junction outside any gene match. This sample stems from a study of cytomegalovirus exposure and HLA in healthy donors (dated by TCRdb to the late 2010s). Concerning the study at large: An earlier analysis of some 550 of the donors reported about 250 Gb of sequence data and roughly 110 million unique TCR beta sequences from some 180 million T cells. The study profiled the T cell repertoires of 550 to 700 subjects by immunosequencing and related them to cytomegalovirus serostatus. Genome-wide SNP genotypes for about three fifths of the roughly 670 donors were used in a later genetic analysis, which treated that subset as a discovery cohort. All discovery cohort repertoires had been generated using a single sequencing platform. An early release that covered roughly 600 HLA-typed donors contained around 300 gigabases of sequencing data and tens of millions of unique TCR sequences. A few DR-DQ haplotypes were treated as single units for association and clustering because of strong linkage in the cohort. In a later analysis, previously published TCR beta repertoires from 550 to 700 donors were re-analyzed and high-resolution HLA genotyping was added so that TCR occurrence patterns could be studied. Donor age, sex, ethnicity and CMV serostatus were compiled together with the repertoire data. The later analysis used no new phenotypic data to find candidate immune exposures, relying instead on TCR beta sequences and their occurrence across donors. Class I and class II HLA loci were covered by the typing at four-digit resolution. An earlier analysis of several hundred of the donors applied high-throughput TCR beta sequencing to assess whether each TCR beta V gene segment acted as functional or pseudogenic. Along with the approximately 620-subject first cohort, a separate validation cohort of around 120 different subjects was used. Among the approximately 430 genotyped donors, approximately 82% belonged to the genetic ancestry cluster associated with self-reported Caucasian donors. Across about 370 genotyped donors of the cohort, an average of about 200,000 unique TCR beta nucleotide sequences per donor were sequenced, and roughly 18% of those sequences were non-productive. To predict cytomegalovirus infection status, the study brought together high-throughput TCR immunosequencing, statistical association of individual TCRs with disease status, and machine learning. The study aimed to test whether cataloging public T cell receptors could reveal signatures of past pathogen exposure. Typing coverage varied by locus: 629-630 donors for A, B, C, DRB1 and DQB1; under 550 for DQA1; approximately 570 for DPA1; about 450 for DPB1.

What the authors observed across the whole study: Linkage disequilibrium might explain the correlated functional status among segregating V segments, but an unknown experimental factor could not be excluded. A later analysis found that TCR association rates varied across HLA loci, with DRB1 alleles showing the most associated TCRs and HLA-C alleles the fewest. Seventeen rarely observed V segments, including chromosome 9 orphons, were excluded from the earlier analysis of 550 to 700 of the donors because counts were too low. In an earlier analysis of about 550 of the donors, most TCR beta V segments were observed in productive rearrangements about 90% or about 30% of the time, broadly matching IMGT annotations. According to a later genetic analysis, donors in an Asian-associated ancestry cluster had fewer N-insertions in productive TCRs than the approximately 670-donor mean. According to the authors, the approach could potentially be generalized to other disease states and immunological phenotypes. An association between a missense DCLRE1C variant and V-gene and J-gene trimming of TCR beta chains was found in a later genetic analysis and replicated in an independent cohort. Most TCR sequences were observed very rarely across donors, whereas some public TCRs were present in many individuals. Some IMGT-functional V segments, including TRBV6-2 and TRBV6-3, could not be distinguished by the 87-base-pair reads and were therefore excluded. The study listed approximately 160 TCR beta chains as associated with cytomegalovirus. The classifier was reported to diagnose cytomegalovirus status with high specificity and sensitivity in both the original cohort and the validation cohort. The cohort was sequenced for TCR beta chains only, and without alpha or paired-chain data the features that could be detected were limited. In vitro tests confirmed that a few of the cytomegalovirus-associated TCR beta chains recognize cytomegalovirus antigens. A group of highly shared sequence variants was considered likely to be a technical artifact of the sequencing pipeline. In a later analysis, several top co-occurrence clusters were reported to appear linked to parvovirus B19, influenza, CMV and Epstein-Barr virus. A later analysis associated about 17,000 TCR beta sequences with specific HLA alleles at a false discovery rate of 0.05. When HLA alleles, especially DR and DQ, strongly co-occurred, attributing TCR associations to individual alleles was difficult. Roughly uniform sequencing depth across donors was assumed in presence/absence analyses, although this assumption may not hold. A further reported finding was that TCR beta sequences accurately predicted the HLA-A and HLA-B alleles for most subjects in the first cohort. Compared with equally common non-associated chains, HLA-associated TCR beta chains in a later analysis were more clonally expanded and had lower generation probabilities. A later analysis found that most CMV-associated TCR beta chains appeared HLA-restricted, with HLA associations seemingly driven largely by CMV exposure. Because some donors lacked HLA typing at each locus, the association tests relied only on the typed subset. Immune exposure information for the cohort was limited to CMV serostatus.

The cohort consisted of 650 to 700 healthy bone marrow donors. At the time of sampling, every cohort member was nominally healthy, though immune exposures that went unrecorded were likely present. The donor was CMV seropositive and belonged to the group of about 290 seropositive cohort members. Each donor provided a peripheral blood sample, and peripheral blood mononuclear cells were used for TCR beta sequencing. The Qiagen DNeasy Blood Extraction Kit was used to extract genomic DNA from the blood cell samples. The library was built by means of the immunoSEQ multiplex PCR assay. For the multiplex PCR, a mixture combining 60 forward primers for TCR Vbeta segments and 13 reverse primers for TCR Jbeta segments was used. A multiplex PCR assay on genomic DNA amplified the CDR3 region of rearranged TCR beta genes. Amplified TCR beta libraries were sequenced as 87-base-pair reads on the Illumina HiSeq System. Concerning the study's data processing: Across the 700 or so repertoires, a later analysis counted about 81 million unique TCR beta chains, 9.5 million to 13 million of which were shared by at least two donors. To remove PCR and sequencing errors, raw reads were error-corrected and collapsed into unique sequences using a nearest-neighbor algorithm that merged closely related sequences. V, D and J gene segments were assigned by aligning CDR3 sequences to IMGT reference sequences. For a sequence to be retained, a match of at least six nucleotides was required to both a V gene segment and a J gene segment. Rearrangements were classified as productive when the CDR3 lacked stop codons and remained in frame with V and J, and all other rearrangements were classified as non-productive. Following IMGT convention, CDR3 was defined as the stretch from the second conserved V-encoded cysteine up to the conserved J-encoded phenylalanine. Sequences without an unambiguous match to a single V gene segment were excluded from the earlier analysis of 450 to 750 of the donors. In an earlier analysis of 450 to 750 of the donors, a V segment was called functional when productive rearrangements were above 56.7%, and segregating when the standard deviation between donors exceeded 5%. A statistical classification framework was developed to diagnose cytomegalovirus status using the catalog of TCR beta chain sequences. In a later analysis, V and J genes were assigned by comparing TCR nucleotide sequences against IMGT/GENE-DB human TR gene sequences. Using the TCRdist pipeline, a later analysis assigned CDR3 sequences along with most-parsimonious VDJ recombination scenarios. In a later analysis, each TCR beta chain was defined by its CDR3 amino acid sequence together with its V-gene family, and reads without a unique V-gene family were excluded. A later analysis removed 500 to 600 highly shared, low-generation-probability nucleotide sequences to deal with suspected cross-contamination and a sequencing artifact. For each public chain, a later analysis derived a clonal expansion index from normalized ranks of inferred template counts within each repertoire. In a later analysis, generation probabilities were computed using a VDJ recombination model fitted to out-of-frame rearrangements, and the results were checked against IGoR. A later analysis scored TCR-TCR, TCR-HLA and TCR-CMV co-occurrence with hypergeometric tests, applying a repertoire-size bias correction to TCR pairs. A later analysis estimated false discovery rates by permuting HLA or CMV assignments 20 times. In a later analysis, co-occurring TCRs were grouped using DBSCAN, with TCRdist sequence similarity added in when clustering inside HLA-allele-positive subsets. Repertoires with fewer than 30,000 or more than 120,000 public chains were left out of co-occurrence clustering, as were a few repertoires with anomalous nucleotide sharing. TCRdb provides this immuneACCESS table in a form limited to in-frame rearrangements. Some clones are lacking; in checked studies, under half of them reflect an unresolved V gene, and why the rest are absent is not known. V and J calls and clone size are copied from that table; D and trimming were computed from the DNA. Recorded for this sample are about 76,000 clones; 78% of them occurred a single time. The leading ten clones occupy roughly 8.9% of the sample.

This clonotype originated in a woman aged 35 to 49 in good health and CMV-seropositive. Sequencing input: PBMCs. The chain is assembled from TRBV29-1 and TRBJ2-1; the junction holds 8 bases that match TRBD1. The bases are TGCAGCGTTGAAAACCGGGACAGGTACAATGAGCAGTTCTTC. It encodes CSVENRDRYNEQFF.